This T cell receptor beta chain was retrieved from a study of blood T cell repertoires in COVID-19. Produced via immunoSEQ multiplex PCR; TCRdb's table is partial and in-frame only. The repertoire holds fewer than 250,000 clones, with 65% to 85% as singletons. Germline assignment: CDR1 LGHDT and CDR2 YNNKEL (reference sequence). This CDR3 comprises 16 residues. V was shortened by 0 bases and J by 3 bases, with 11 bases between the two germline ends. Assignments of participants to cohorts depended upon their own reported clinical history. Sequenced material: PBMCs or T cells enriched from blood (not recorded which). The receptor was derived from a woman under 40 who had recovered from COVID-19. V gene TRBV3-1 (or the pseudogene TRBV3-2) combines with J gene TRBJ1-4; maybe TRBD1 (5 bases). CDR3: CASSQEAGRPNEKLFF. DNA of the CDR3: TGTGCCAGCAGCCAAGAGGCAGGGAGGCCTAATGAAAAACTGTTTTTT.